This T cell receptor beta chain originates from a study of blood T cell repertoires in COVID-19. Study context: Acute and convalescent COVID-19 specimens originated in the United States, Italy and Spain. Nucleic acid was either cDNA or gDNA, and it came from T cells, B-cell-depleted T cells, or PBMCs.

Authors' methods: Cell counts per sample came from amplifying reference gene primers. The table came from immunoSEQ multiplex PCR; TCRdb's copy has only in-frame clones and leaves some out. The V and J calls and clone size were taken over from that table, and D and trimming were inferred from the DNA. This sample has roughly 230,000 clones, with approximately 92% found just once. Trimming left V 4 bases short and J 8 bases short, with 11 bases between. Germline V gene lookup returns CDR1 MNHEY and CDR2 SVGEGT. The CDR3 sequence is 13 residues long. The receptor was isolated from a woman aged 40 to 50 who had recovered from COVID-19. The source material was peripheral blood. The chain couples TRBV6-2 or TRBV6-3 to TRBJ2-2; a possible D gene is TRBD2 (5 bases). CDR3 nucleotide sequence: TGTGCCAGCAGTTTTCGGACTGAGGGGGAGCTGTTTTTT. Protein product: CASSFRTEGELFF.